This TCR beta chain was observed in a study of human T cells and chemical hapten exposure. Study details: 2% DPC applied to a roughly 2 cm by roughly 2 cm arm area sensitized donors. Per-sample TCR yield variation was attributed mainly to small pooled library volume differences.

Individual cDNA molecules (in the library) carried attached unique molecular identifiers. MiXCR, applied by TCRdb to the RACE reads, yields one record per CDR3 protein. The sample has a few hundred thousand distinct CDR3 sequences; about 6% are singletons. This CDR3 is 15 amino acids long. V was clipped by 0 bases and J by 5 bases, with 12 bases between them. CDR1 and CDR2 from the germline V gene are SGHTA and FQGNSA. Time point reported: patch test 2, 6 weeks after DPC sensitization. The treatment here: therapeutic diphenylcyclopropenone sensitization with weekly scalp DPC. Study results and limitations: Against controls, expanded TCRs gave rise to significantly more large CDR3 similarity clusters.

This clonotype showed up many times. What it recognizes is unknown. This sequence joins TRBV7-2 and TRBJ2-3; D gene unclear. This clonotype was sampled from a woman aged 18-30 years with alopecia areata. Some clones in this sample may be carry-over from other donors' samples. This sample comprised whole blood, obtained in connection with sensitization to the hapten diphenylcyclopropenone (DPC). The CDR3 loop reads CASSLAVLNEDTQYF. Here the CDR3 DNA reads TGTGCCAGCAGCTTAGCGGTACTAAACGAAGATACGCAGTATTTT.